The entry below describes one T cell receptor (beta chain). The antigen is not known. These data originate in a study of OX40 agonist ivuxolimab in advanced cancers. Trimming removed 0 bases at V and 0 bases at J, with 6 bases between. The CDR3 sequence is 14 residues long. Looked up from germline, CDR1 is SGHRS and CDR2 is YFSETQ. Assay used: immunoSEQ multiplex PCR; TCRdb lists only in-frame clones, some missing. The sample includes 97,000 or so clones, 90% of them seen just once. Whole-study results and caveats: In the 0.1-3.0 mg/kg groups, partial responders showed among the lowest expansion.

The TCR originated in an adult with an advanced solid tumor such as melanoma, head and neck, liver or kidney cancer. The sample was CD4+ or CD8+ T cells sorted from blood, taken in a trial of the OX40 agonist ivuxolimab. V is TRBV5-1 and J is TRBJ1-1; D is undetermined. In DNA, the CDR3 is TGCGCCAGCAGCTTGGGAGTGCTGAACACTGAAGCTTTCTTT. Its protein is CASSLGVLNTEAFF.